This T cell receptor (beta chain) comes out of a study of OX40 agonist ivuxolimab in advanced cancers. Sequencing used immunoSEQ multiplex PCR; TCRdb keeps in-frame clones, though not all of them. The data contain some 57,000 clones, about 90% of them singletons. CDR3 length equals 15 residues. The V gene lost 1 base and the J gene lost 7 bases, with 16 bases spanning the gap. Germline-derived CDR1 and CDR2 are SGDLS and YYNGEE. This clonotype was obtained from an adult with an advanced solid tumor such as melanoma, head and neck, liver or kidney cancer. The rearrangement joins TRBV9 to TRBJ2-3; D unresolved. The sequencing here drew on CD4+ or CD8+ T cells sorted from blood, taken in a trial of the OX40 agonist ivuxolimab. The CDR3 loop reads CASSVSGTVRNTQYF. The CDR3 bases are TGTGCCAGCAGCGTAAGTGGAACCGTTCGAAATACGCAGTATTTT.